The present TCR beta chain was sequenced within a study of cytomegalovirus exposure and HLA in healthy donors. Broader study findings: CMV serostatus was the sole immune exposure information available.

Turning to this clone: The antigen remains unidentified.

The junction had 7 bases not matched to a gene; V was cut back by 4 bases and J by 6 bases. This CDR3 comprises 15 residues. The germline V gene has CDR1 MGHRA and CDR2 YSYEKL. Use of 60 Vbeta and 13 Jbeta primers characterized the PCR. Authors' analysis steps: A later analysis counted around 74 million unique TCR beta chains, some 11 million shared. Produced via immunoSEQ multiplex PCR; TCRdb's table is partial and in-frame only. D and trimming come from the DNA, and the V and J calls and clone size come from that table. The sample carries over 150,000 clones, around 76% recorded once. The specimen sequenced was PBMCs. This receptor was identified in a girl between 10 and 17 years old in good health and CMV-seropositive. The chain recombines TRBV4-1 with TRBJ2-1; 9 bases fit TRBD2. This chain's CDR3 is CASSPGLAPSNEQFF. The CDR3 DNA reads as TGCGCCAGCAGCCCGGGACTAGCACCCTCCAATGAGCAGTTCTTC.